Listed below are T cell receptor beta chains from one sample, sequenced in a study of long-term antiretroviral therapy in people with HIV. Generated by immunoSEQ multiplex PCR, the TCRdb table keeps only in-frame clones and is missing some. The data show under 45,000 clones, about 94% seen once. Specimen: unsorted PBMCs, collected 9.2 years after starting antiretroviral therapy. The receptors come from a man aged 30 to 45 with HIV. Both conserved end residues are part of each CDR3. A D gene is named only where the DNA matches it firmly. Clone size is given for some rows only: seen once, a few or many times, or a class if the clone is expanded.

v_gene,abundance,d_gene,j_gene,CDR3nt,CDR3aa
TRBV2,-,TRBD1,TRBJ1-6,TGTGCTCACAGGGGGTCCTATAATTCACCCCTCCACTTT,CAHRGSYNSPLHF
TRBV6-6,-,-,TRBJ2-5,TGTGCCAGCAGAATAGTTGGGGTTAGCGAGACCCAGTACTTC,CASRIVGVSETQYF
TRBV9,-,-,TRBJ1-1,TGTGCCAGCAGTATTGACAGCTTCAACACTGAAGCTTTCTTT,CASSIDSFNTEAFF
TRBV6-4,-,TRBD2,TRBJ2-5,TGTGCCAGCAGTTACATAGCGGGGGGCCAAGAGACCCAGTACTTC,CASSYIAGGQETQYF
TRBV5-1,-,TRBD2,TRBJ2-2,TGCGCCAGCAGCGCCAGCGGGGTAGCGAACACCGGGGAGCTGTTTTTT,CASSASGVANTGELFF
TRBV19,-,TRBD2,TRBJ2-1,TGTGCCAGTACACGCACCCGGATGCGGGGGGGCAGTGAGCAGTTCTTC,CASTRTRMRGGSEQFF
TRBV5-6,few,-,TRBJ1-6,TGTGCCAGCAGCTTTTACCCTAATTCACCCCTCCACTTT,CASSFYPNSPLHF
TRBV5-1,-,TRBD1,TRBJ2-1,TGCGCCAGCAGCCCTGGGACAGGGGGCCTTAATGAGCAGTTCTTC,CASSPGTGGLNEQFF
TRBV19,-,-,TRBJ1-5,TGTGCCAGTATGCGTGAAAGCAATCAGCCCCAGCATTTT,CASMRESNQPQHF
TRBV4-2,-,TRBD2,TRBJ2-2,TGTGCCAGCAGCCAAGATATGTGGCCTAGCGGGGGTACCGGGGAGCTGTTTTTT,CASSQDMWPSGGTGELFF
TRBV5-1,-,-,TRBJ2-5,TGCGCCAGCACTGACTCGGGAGAGACCCAGTACTTC,CASTDSGETQYF
TRBV7-8,-,-,TRBJ2-6,TGTGCCAGCAGCCTAGAAGCCCGAGGCGGCCTTGTCCGGGCCAACGTCCTGACTTTC,CASSLEARGGLVRANVLTF
TRBV9,-,-,TRBJ2-6,TGTGCCAGCAGCGTAGGGGTTGGGGCCAACGTCCTGACTTTC,CASSVGVGANVLTF
TRBV6-1,once,TRBD1,TRBJ1-2,TGTGCCAGCAGGCCCTCCGGGACAGGTGATGGCTACACCTTC,CASRPSGTGDGYTF
TRBV5-4,-,-,TRBJ1-1,TGTGCCAGCAGCACAAGGGAGATTAACACTGAAGCTTTCTTT,CASSTREINTEAFF
TRBV5-1,-,TRBD1,TRBJ1-1,TGCGCCAGCAGCTTGACAGGGGGCCCGAACACTGAAGCTTTCTTT,CASSLTGGPNTEAFF
TRBV6-4,-,-,TRBJ1-1,TGTGCCAGCAGCTACACTGAGGACACTGAAGCTTTCTTT,CASSYTEDTEAFF
TRBV5-1,-,-,TRBJ2-5,TGCGCCAGCAGCTTTCGAGAGACCCAGTACTTC,CASSFRETQYF
TRBV7-9,few,-,TRBJ1-2,TGTGCCAGCAGCTTAAAGGCAGGCGGTACTAACTATGGCTACACCTTC,CASSLKAGGTNYGYTF
TRBV10-2,-,-,TRBJ1-6,TGCGCCAGCAGTGAGGACAGCTCCTATAATTCACCCCTCCACTTT,CASSEDSSYNSPLHF
TRBV9,-,-,TRBJ1-1,TGTGCCAGCAGCGCGGGACTCCTGAACACTGAAGCTTTCTTT,CASSAGLLNTEAFF
TRBV15,once,-,TRBJ2-6,TGTGCCACCAGCAGTAGTATCGTCTCTGGGGCCAACGTCCTGACTTTC,CATSSSIVSGANVLTF
TRBV14,-,TRBD1,TRBJ2-2,TGTGCCAGCAGCTGGACAGGGGGTGGAACCGGGGAGCTGTTTTTT,CASSWTGGGTGELFF
TRBV7-6,once,-,TRBJ1-5,TGTGCCAGCAGCTCCCGGGGGAGGGATCAGCCCCAGCATTTT,CASSSRGRDQPQHF
TRBV2,once,TRBD2,TRBJ2-7,TGTGCCAGCAGTCGATTAGCGGGGAGCCCTTACGAGCAGTACTTC,CASSRLAGSPYEQYF
TRBV30,-,-,TRBJ2-3,TGTGCCTGGAGTGCCAACCCAGATACGCAGTATTTT,CAWSANPDTQYF
TRBV30,-,-,TRBJ2-2,TGTGCCTGGAGTCCGAGTTTGGACACCGGGGAGCTGTTTTTT,CAWSPSLDTGELFF
TRBV10-2,once,TRBD2,TRBJ2-1,TGCGCCAGCAGCCCCGCCTGGGGGCTCGGGGGGGGCAATGAGCAGTTCTTC,CASSPAWGLGGGNEQFF
TRBV28,-,-,TRBJ1-2,TGTGCCAGCATTGAGCGCCCTAACTATGGCTACACCTTC,CASIERPNYGYTF
TRBV6-6,-,-,TRBJ2-6,TGTGCCAGCAGCCCCGGTGGGGCCAACGTCCTGACTTTC,CASSPGGANVLTF
TRBV7-9,-,-,TRBJ2-7,TGTGCCAGCAGCTTAGTAGGGTCGGACTACGAGCAGTACTTC,CASSLVGSDYEQYF
TRBV27,-,-,TRBJ1-1,TGTGCCAGCAGTCACCCTCCGGGCCCAGTCGGCACTGAAGCTTTCTTT,CASSHPPGPVGTEAFF
TRBV7-9,-,-,TRBJ1-2,TGTGCCAGCAGCTTCAACCTCCGGGGCCTGGCCTATGGCTACACCTTC,CASSFNLRGLAYGYTF
TRBV19,-,-,TRBJ1-1,TGTGCCAGTAGTATAGCCTTAGGGGGGGCTACTGAAGCTTTCTTT,CASSIALGGATEAFF
TRBV7-2,once,TRBD2,TRBJ2-3,TGTGCCAGCACCTTGGCCCTAACTAGCGGGGGGGCGACAGATACGCAGTATTTT,CASTLALTSGGATDTQYF
TRBV19,-,TRBD1,TRBJ1-6,TGTGCCAGTAGACTCAGGACAGGGCGTGATAATTCACCCCTCCACTTT,CASRLRTGRDNSPLHF
TRBV19,-,TRBD1,TRBJ2-1,TGTGCCAGTAGTGCAACAGGGGGCTACAATGAGCAGTTCTTC,CASSATGGYNEQFF
TRBV28,-,TRBD1,TRBJ1-2,TGTGCCAGCAGAAGACAGGGGGCTGACGGCTACACCTTC,CASRRQGADGYTF
TRBV9,-,TRBD1,TRBJ1-5,TGTGCCAGCAGCGTAGAGGGACAGGCTGATCAGCCCCAGCATTTT,CASSVEGQADQPQHF
TRBV11-2,once,-,TRBJ2-2,TGTGCCAGCAGCCTGGCAGACGGGGCCGGGGAGCTGTTTTTT,CASSLADGAGELFF
TRBV5-6,-,TRBD1,TRBJ1-4,TGTGCCAGCAGCTCCCCGGGACAGGGGGCGACGTGGACTAATGAAAAACTGTTTTTT,CASSSPGQGATWTNEKLFF
TRBV2,-,TRBD2,TRBJ2-1,TGTGCCAGCAGTGGGACGCTAGCGGGGGAACACAATGAGCAGTTCTTC,CASSGTLAGEHNEQFF
TRBV30,once,TRBD1,TRBJ1-2,TGTGCCTGGAGTCAACAGACAGGGGTCGATGGCTACACCTTC,CAWSQQTGVDGYTF
TRBV9,few,TRBD1,TRBJ1-6,TGTGCCAGCAGCTCGGGGGGACAGTCCAATTCACCCCTCCACTTT,CASSSGGQSNSPLHF
TRBV6-1,-,TRBD2,TRBJ2-3,TGTGCCAGCAGAGGGTTGGGGGGGGGCACAGATACGCAGTATTTT,CASRGLGGGTDTQYF
TRBV30,-,-,TRBJ2-1,TGTGCCTGGAGTGCGGACCGGGTTTCAAAGGGGCAGTTCTTC,CAWSADRVSKGQFF
TRBV12-5,-,TRBD1,TRBJ2-3,TGTGCTAGTGGTCGGGACAGTAACACAGATACGCAGTATTTT,CASGRDSNTDTQYF
TRBV21-1,once,-,TRBJ1-5,TGTGCCAGCAGTCTCGGTAGGGGGGAGCATGTGGGCAATCAGCCCCAGCATTTT,CASSLGRGEHVGNQPQHF
TRBV5-1,-,-,TRBJ2-3,TGCGCCAGCAGCCTCTCCGAAGTCCCCACAGATACGCAGTATTTT,CASSLSEVPTDTQYF
TRBV28,-,-,TRBJ2-1,TGTGCCAGCAAAGGTGGAGGAGGCTCCTACAATGAGCAGTTCTTC,CASKGGGGSYNEQFF
TRBV29-1,-,-,TRBJ1-1,TGCAGCGCCCGGGACGGCTGGGCGATGAACACTGAAGCTTTCTTT,CSARDGWAMNTEAFF
TRBV10-3,-,-,TRBJ1-5,TGTGCCATCAGTGAAGGGGATAGTCAGCCCCAGCATTTT,CAISEGDSQPQHF